Shown below are 3 T cell receptor beta chains from a single sample sequenced in a study of T-cell memory formation after mild COVID-19. TCRdb called the 5' RACE reads again in MiXCR, with one record for every CDR3 protein. The sample comprises 300,000 to 400,000 distinct CDR3 sequences, approximately 13% of which are singletons, and 22% rests with the top ten. Sequenced: PBMCs or a T cell subset sorted from them (not recorded which). These receptors were obtained from a man aged 18 to 30 who had mild COVID-19 (a few samples of this study predate the infection). Cell type and time point are not known.

The chain couples TRBV6-5 to TRBJ1-2, with D perhaps TRBD1 (5 bases). Trimming removed 2 bases at V and 6 bases at J, with 19 bases between. Germline assignment: CDR1 MNHEY and CDR2 SVGAGI. This CDR3 region has 16 residues. CDR3 region: CASSYNLWQGQNGYTF. The CDR3 nucleotides are TGTGCCAGCAGTTACAACCTCTGGCAGGGCCAAAATGGCTACACCTTC.

This chain links TRBV5-1 with TRBJ1-1; TRBD1 agrees at 7 bases. The junction had 2 bases not matched to a gene; V was cut back by 2 bases and J by 4 bases. The CDR3 runs to 13 residues. Per the germline V gene, CDR1 is SGHRS and CDR2 is YFSETQ. The CDR3 spells CASSLRQGTEAFF. DNA for the CDR3: TGCGCCAGCAGCTTAAGACAGGGCACTGAAGCTTTCTTT. Based on the CDR3 plus reference TRBV5-1 and TRBJ1-1, the full variable domain is KAGVTQTPRYLIKTRGQQVTLSCSPISGHRSVSWYQQTPGQGLQFLFEYFSETQRNKGNFPGRFSGRQFSNSRSEMNVSTLELGDSALYLCASSLRQGTEAFFGQGTRLTVV.

This clonotype was detected a few times. This chain links TRBV7-3 with TRBJ1-5; weak D call: TRBD1 (5 bases). The V gene's germline CDR1 is SGHTA and CDR2 FQGTGA. This CDR3 is 16 amino acids long. The germline V and J ends were trimmed by 4 bases and 2 bases, with 15 bases remaining between them. CDR3 DNA sequence: TGTGCCAGCAGCTATTTTCCGGGACGGGGCAATCAGCCCCAGCATTTT. This encodes CASSYFPGRGNQPQHF.